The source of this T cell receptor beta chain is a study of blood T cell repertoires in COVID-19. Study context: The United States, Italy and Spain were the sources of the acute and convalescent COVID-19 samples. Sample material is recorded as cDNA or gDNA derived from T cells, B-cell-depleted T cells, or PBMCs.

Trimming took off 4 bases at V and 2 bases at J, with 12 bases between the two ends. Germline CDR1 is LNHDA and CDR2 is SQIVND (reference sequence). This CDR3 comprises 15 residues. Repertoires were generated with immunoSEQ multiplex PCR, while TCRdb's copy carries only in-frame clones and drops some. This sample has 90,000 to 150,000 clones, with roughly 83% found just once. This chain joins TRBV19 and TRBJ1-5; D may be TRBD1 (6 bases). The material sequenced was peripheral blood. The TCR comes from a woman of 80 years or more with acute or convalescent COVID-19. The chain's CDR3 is CASSKDSGGNQPQHF. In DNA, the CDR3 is TGTGCCAGTAGTAAGGACAGTGGTGGCAATCAGCCCCAGCATTTT.